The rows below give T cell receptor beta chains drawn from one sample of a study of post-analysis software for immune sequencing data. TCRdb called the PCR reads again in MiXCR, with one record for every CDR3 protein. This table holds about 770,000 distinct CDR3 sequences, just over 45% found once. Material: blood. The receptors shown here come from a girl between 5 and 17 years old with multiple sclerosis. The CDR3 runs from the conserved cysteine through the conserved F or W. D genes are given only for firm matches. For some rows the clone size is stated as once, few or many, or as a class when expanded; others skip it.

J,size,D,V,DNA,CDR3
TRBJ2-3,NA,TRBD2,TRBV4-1,TGCGCCAGCAGCCAAGACCAACGACTAGCGGGAGAGGTCCACACAGATACGCAGTATTTT,CASSQDQRLAGEVHTDTQYF
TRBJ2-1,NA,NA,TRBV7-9,TGTGCCAGCAGCCCCCGACTAGTCCACAATGAGCAGTTCTTC,CASSPRLVHNEQFF
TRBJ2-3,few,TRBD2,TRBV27,TGTGCCAGCAGGCGGGGGGGCGGCACAGATACGCAGTATTTT,CASRRGGGTDTQYF
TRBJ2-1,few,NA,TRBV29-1,TGCAGCGTCCCCCGCGGGGAGTCCTACAATGAGCAGTTCTTC,CSVPRGESYNEQFF
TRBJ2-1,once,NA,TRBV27,TGTGCCAGCAGTCCCCATTGGGGAACGGCGTACAATGAGCAGTTCTTC,CASSPHWGTAYNEQFF
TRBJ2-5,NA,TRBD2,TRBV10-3,TGTGCCATCAGTGAGCCGGGGACTAGCGGAGACCAAGAGACCCAGTACTTC,CAISEPGTSGDQETQYF
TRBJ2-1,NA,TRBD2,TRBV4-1,TGCGCCAGCAGCCTCGGGACTAACCTAGAGCAGTTCTTC,CASSLGTNLEQFF
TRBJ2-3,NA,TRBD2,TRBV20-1,TGCAGTGCCGAGGCTAGCGGGAAAGGTGATACGCAGTATTTT,CSAEASGKGDTQYF
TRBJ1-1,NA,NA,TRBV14,TGTGCCAGCAGCCAAGAACTGGGGGGGACTGAAGCTTTCTTT,CASSQELGGTEAFF
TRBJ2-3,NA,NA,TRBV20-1,TGCAGTGCTAGAGATGAGGCTAGCACAGATACGCAGTATTTT,CSARDEASTDTQYF
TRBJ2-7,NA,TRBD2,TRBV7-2,TGTGCCAGCAGCTTAGATGGATTAGCGGGACGCGAGCAGTACTTC,CASSLDGLAGREQYF
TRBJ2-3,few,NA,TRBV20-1,TGCAGTGCCCCCACTAGCACAGATACGCAGTATTTT,CSAPTSTDTQYF